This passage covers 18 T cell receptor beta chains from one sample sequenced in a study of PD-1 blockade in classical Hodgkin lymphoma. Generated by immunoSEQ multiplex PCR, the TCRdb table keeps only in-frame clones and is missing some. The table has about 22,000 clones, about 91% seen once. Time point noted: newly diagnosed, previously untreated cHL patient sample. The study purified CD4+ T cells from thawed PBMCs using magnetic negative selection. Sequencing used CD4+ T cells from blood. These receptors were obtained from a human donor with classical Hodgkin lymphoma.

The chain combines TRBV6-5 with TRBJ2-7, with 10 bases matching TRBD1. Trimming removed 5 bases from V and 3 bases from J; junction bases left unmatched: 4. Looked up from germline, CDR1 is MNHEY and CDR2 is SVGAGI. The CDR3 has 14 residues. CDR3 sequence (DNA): TGTGCCAGCAGTCAAGGGACAGGGGACTACGAGCAGTACTTC. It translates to CASSQGTGDYEQYF.

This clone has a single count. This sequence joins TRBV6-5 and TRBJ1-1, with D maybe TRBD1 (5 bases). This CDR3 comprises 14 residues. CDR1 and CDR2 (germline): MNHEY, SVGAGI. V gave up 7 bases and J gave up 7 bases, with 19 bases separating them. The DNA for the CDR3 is TGTGCCAGCACCCCGGGGGGGACCCTATTTGAAGCTTTCTTT. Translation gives CASTPGGTLFEAFF.

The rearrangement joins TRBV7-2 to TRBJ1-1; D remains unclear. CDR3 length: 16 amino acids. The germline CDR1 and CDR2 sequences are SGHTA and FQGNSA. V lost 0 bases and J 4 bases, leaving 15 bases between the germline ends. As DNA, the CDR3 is TGTGCCAGCAGCTTAGCGGGTAGACTAAGTAGCACTGAAGCTTTCTTT. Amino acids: CASSLAGRLSSTEAFF.

CDR3 in amino acids: CASSLDTAGDTQYF. DNA for the CDR3: TGTGCCAGCAGCCTGGACACTGCTGGGGATACGCAGTATTTT. The genes are TRBV7-2 and TRBJ2-3; D might be TRBD1 (5 bases). The V end lost 5 bases, the J end lost 6 bases, and 15 bases lay between the germline ends. CDR1 and CDR2 from the germline V gene are SGHTA and FQGNSA. The CDR3 contains 14 residues. The variable domain in full, completed from reference TRBV7-2 and TRBJ2-3, reads GAGVSQSPSNKVTEKGKDVELRCDPISGHTALYWYRQSLGQGLEFLIYFQGNSAPDKSGLPSDRFSAERTGGSVSTLTIQRTQQEDSAVYLCASSLDTAGDTQYFGPGTRLTVL.

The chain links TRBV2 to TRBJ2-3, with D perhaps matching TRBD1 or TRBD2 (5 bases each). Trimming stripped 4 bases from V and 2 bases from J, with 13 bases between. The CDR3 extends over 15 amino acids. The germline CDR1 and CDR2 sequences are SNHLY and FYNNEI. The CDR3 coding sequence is TGTGCCAGCAGTGGGGGACCAGTCGCCACAGATACGCAGTATTTT. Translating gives CASSGGPVATDTQYF.

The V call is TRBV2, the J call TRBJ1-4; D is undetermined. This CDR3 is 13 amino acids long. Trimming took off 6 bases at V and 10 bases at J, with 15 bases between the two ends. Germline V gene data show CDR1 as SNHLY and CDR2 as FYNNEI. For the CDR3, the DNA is TGTGCCAGCAGAAGGACGGCGGTGGGAAAACTGTTTTTT. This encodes CASRRTAVGKLFF.

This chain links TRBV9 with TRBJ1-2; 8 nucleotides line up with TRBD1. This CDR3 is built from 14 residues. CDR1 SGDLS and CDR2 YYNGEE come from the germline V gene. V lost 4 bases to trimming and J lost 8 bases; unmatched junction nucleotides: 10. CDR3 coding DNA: TGTGCCAGCAGCCCAAGGACAGGGATTGTCGGCTACACCTTC. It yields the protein CASSPRTGIVGYTF.

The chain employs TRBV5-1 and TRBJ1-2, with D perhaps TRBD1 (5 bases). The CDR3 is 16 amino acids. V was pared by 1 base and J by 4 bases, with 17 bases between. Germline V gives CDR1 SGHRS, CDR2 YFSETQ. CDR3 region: CASSLRSGPIPYGYTF. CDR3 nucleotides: TGCGCCAGCAGCTTGCGTTCAGGGCCAATACCCTATGGCTACACCTTC.

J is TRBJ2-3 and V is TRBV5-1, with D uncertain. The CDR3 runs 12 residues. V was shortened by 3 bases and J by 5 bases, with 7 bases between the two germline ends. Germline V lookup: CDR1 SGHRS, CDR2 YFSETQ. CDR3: CASSYNRDTQYF. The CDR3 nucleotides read TGCGCCAGCAGCTACAATCGAGATACGCAGTATTTT.

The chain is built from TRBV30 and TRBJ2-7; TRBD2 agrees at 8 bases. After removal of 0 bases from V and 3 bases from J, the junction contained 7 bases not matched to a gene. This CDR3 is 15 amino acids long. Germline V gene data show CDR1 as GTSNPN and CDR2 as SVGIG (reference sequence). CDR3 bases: TGTGCCTGGAGTGTATTCGGGGGGGTGGGCTACGAGCAGTACTTC. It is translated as CAWSVFGGVGYEQYF.

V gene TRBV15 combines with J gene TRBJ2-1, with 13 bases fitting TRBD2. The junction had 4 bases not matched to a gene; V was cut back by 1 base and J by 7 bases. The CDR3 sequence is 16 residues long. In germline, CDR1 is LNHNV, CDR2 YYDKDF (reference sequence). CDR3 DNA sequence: TGTGCCACCAGCAGAGTTAGGACTAGCGGGGGAAATGAGCAGTTCTTC. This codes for CATSRVRTSGGNEQFF.

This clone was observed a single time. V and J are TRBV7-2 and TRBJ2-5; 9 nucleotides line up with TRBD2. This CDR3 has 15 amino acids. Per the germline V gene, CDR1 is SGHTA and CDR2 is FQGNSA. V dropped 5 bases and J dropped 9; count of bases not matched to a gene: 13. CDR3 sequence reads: CASSPAGGRPGAQYF. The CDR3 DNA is TGTGCCAGCAGCCCAGCGGGGGGTCGTCCTGGGGCCCAGTACTTC.

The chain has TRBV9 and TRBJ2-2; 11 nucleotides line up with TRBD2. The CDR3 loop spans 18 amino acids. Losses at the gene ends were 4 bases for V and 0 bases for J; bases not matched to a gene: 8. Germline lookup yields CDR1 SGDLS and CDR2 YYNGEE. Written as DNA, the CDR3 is TGTGCCAGCAGCCTGTTCGGACTAGCGGGCGCGAACACCGGGGAGCTGTTTTTT. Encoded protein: CASSLFGLAGANTGELFF. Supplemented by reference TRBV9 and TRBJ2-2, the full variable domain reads DSGVTQTPKHLITATGQRVTLRCSPRSGDLSVYWYQQSLDQGLQFLIQYYNGEERAKGNILERFSAQQFPDLHSELNLSSLELGDSALYFCASSLFGLAGANTGELFFGEGSRLTVL.

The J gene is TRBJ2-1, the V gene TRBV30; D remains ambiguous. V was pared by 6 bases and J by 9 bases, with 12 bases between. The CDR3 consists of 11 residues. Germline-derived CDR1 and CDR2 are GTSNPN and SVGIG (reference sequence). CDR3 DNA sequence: TGTGCCTGCTTTACCCGCGTTGAGCAGTTCTTC. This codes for CACFTRVEQFF.

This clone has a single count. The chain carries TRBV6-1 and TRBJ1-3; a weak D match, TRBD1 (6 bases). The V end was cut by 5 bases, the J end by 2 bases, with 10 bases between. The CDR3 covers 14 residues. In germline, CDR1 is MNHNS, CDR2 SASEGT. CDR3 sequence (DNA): TGTGCCAGCAGTAGAACAGGGACTGGAAACACCATATATTTT. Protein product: CASSRTGTGNTIYF.

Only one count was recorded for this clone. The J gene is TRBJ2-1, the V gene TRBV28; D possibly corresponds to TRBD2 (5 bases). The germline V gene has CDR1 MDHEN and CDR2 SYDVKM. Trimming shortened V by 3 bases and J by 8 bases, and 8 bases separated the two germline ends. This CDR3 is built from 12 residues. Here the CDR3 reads CASSFSADEQFF. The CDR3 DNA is TGTGCCAGCAGTTTTAGCGCGGATGAGCAGTTCTTC.

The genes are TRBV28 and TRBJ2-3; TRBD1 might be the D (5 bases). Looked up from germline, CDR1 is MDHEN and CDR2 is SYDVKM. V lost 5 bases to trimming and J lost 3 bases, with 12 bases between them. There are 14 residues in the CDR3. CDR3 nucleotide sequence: TGTGCCAGCAGTGTTATGGGGCCGACAGATACGCAGTATTTT. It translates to CASSVMGPTDTQYF.

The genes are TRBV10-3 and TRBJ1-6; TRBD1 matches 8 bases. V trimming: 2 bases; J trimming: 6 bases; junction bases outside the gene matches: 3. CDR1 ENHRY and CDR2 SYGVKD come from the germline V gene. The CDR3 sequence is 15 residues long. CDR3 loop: CAISETGQGNSPLHF. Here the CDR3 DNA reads TGTGCCATCAGTGAGACAGGACAGGGTAATTCACCCCTCCACTTT.